In its sample, the clone carrying this T cell receptor (beta chain) was seen once. The PCR ran on 60 Vbeta and 13 Jbeta primers. Profiled with immunoSEQ multiplex PCR; TCRdb holds only in-frame clones, not every one. The sample carries 85,000 to 100,000 clones, 79% recorded once. These data are taken from a study of cytomegalovirus exposure and HLA in healthy donors. The V gene's germline CDR1 is MGHRA and CDR2 YSYEKL. V trimming: 1 base; J trimming: 13 bases; junction bases outside the gene matches: 6. CDR3 size: 12 residues. V usage is TRBV4-1 and J usage is TRBJ1-2; 7 bases align to TRBD1. The clonotype originates from a woman in her forties in good health and CMV-seronegative. The source material was PBMCs. The CDR3 DNA reads as TGCGCCAGCAGCCAAGGGGGACAGAGCTCCACCTTC. Amino acid sequence: CASSQGGQSSTF.